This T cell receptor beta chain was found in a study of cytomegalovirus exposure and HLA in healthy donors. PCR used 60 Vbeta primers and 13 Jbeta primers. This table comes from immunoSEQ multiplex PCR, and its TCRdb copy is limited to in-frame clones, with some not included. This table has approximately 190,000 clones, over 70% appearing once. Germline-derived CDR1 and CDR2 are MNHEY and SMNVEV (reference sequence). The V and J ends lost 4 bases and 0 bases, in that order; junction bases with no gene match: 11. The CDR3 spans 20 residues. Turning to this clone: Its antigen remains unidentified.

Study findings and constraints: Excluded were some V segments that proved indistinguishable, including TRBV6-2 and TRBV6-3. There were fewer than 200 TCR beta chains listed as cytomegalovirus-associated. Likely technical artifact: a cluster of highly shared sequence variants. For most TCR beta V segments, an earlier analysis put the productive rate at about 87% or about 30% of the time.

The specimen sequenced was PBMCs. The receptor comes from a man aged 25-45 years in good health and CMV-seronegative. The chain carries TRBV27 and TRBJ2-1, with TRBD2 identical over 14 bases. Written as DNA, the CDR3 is TGTGCCAGCAGTTCTGTCCCGGGACTAGCGGGAGTAAACTCCTACAATGAGCAGTTCTTC. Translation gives CASSSVPGLAGVNSYNEQFF.